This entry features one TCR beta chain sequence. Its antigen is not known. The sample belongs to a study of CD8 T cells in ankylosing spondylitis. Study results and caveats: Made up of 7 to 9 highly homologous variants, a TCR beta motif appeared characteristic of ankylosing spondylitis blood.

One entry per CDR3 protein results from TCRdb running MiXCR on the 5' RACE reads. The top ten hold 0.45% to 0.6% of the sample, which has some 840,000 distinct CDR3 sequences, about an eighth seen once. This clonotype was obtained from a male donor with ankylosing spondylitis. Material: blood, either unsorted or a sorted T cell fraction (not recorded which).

In DNA, the CDR3 is TGCGCCAGCAACAACCCGTCAGGGGGCCCAGATACGCAGTATTTT. As protein: CASNNPSGGPDTQYF. The chain couples TRBV5-1 to TRBJ2-3, with 8 bases identical to TRBD1. After removal of 6 bases from V and 4 bases from J, the junction contained 10 bases not matched to a gene. CDR1 is SGHRS, CDR2 YFSETQ, per germline. The CDR3 has 15 residues.